This TCR beta chain was recorded in a study of T cells in Graves' hyperthyroidism and ophthalmopathy. The study, taken as a whole, reports: Within blood appeared most thyroid clonotypes that had expanded above 0.001. Ophthalmopathy was distinguished from stable hyperthyroidism by 13 V-J signatures.

RNA transcripts were the template for amplifying TCR beta CDR3 regions. RT-PCR in the first round (using the HTBI primer set) targeted the TCR CDR3. MiXCR, run by TCRdb on the multiplex PCR reads, gives a single entry per CDR3 protein. The table lists around 190,000 distinct CDR3 sequences, about a sixth of them singletons, with approximately 56% in the top ten. This clonotype appeared many times. Its antigen is unknown. The V end lost 2 bases, the J end lost 0 bases, and 11 bases lay between the germline ends. This CDR3 region has 16 residues. The germline V gene has CDR1 MDHEN and CDR2 SYDVKM. The study defined stable Graves' hyperthyroidism as no ophthalmopathy progression within 18 months. Uncontrolled infection, other autoimmune disease, pregnancy or lactation excluded patients.

What was sequenced was blood. V gene TRBV28 combines with J gene TRBJ1-5; D possibly corresponds to TRBD1 (6 bases). This clonotype was sampled from a woman aged 50 to 65 with Graves' hyperthyroidism. The CDR3 loop reads CASSLPQGSSNQPQHF. Here the CDR3 DNA reads TGTGCCAGCAGTTTACCCCAGGGGTCTAGCAATCAGCCCCAGCATTTT.